The clone carrying this T cell receptor beta chain was detected many times. The data originate from a study of PD-L1 blockade in urothelial cancer. FFPE tumor DNA was quantified using amplified housekeeping genes. Only in-frame clones appear in the TCRdb table, and some are missing; sequencing was by immunoSEQ multiplex PCR. The data hold some 35,000 clones, with about a third observed a single time. Germline V lookup: CDR1 SGHNT, CDR2 YENEEA. The CDR3 loop spans 16 amino acids. With 0 bases removed from V and 1 base from J, the gap between germline ends came to 13 bases. This sequence originates from a man aged 55 to 70 with urothelial cancer. The chain has TRBV11-3 and TRBJ2-7; a possible D gene is TRBD2 (6 bases). Sequencing used tumor tissue, obtained before atezolizumab (anti-PD-L1) treatment. CDR3 in amino acids: CASSLEWVGGSYEQYF. In nucleotides, the CDR3 is TGTGCCAGCAGCTTAGAGTGGGTCGGGGGTTCCTACGAGCAGTACTTC.